What follows are 28 T cell receptor beta chains derived from one specimen sequenced in a study of shared clonotypes between healthy human individuals. Repertoires were generated with immunoSEQ multiplex PCR, while TCRdb's copy carries only in-frame clones and drops some. Counted here are over 850,000 clones, about four fifths occurring once; the ten biggest clones make up roughly 0.65%. The source material was memory CD4+ T cells from PBMCs. The subset: CD45RA-negative fraction. These receptors originate from a man aged 18 to 29 in good health. Some clones in this sample may be carry-over from other donors' samples.

Many counts were recorded for this clone. The V and J genes are TRBV5-5 and TRBJ2-6; the D is unclear. The CDR3 runs to 17 residues. Trimming shortened V by 0 bases and J by 0 bases, and 10 bases separated the two germline ends. Looked up from germline, CDR1 is SGHKS and CDR2 is YYEKEE (reference sequence). CDR3 loop: CASSLGSTTSGANVLTF. In DNA, the CDR3 is TGTGCCAGCAGCTTGGGCAGTACCACCTCTGGGGCCAACGTCCTGACTTTC.

This clone was counted a single time. The chain joins TRBV5-6 to TRBJ2-5, with D possibly being TRBD2 (6 bases). V lost 4 bases to trimming and J lost 6 bases, with 16 bases between them. CDR1 SGHDT and CDR2 YYEEEE come from the germline V gene. CDR3 length: 14 amino acids. As DNA, the CDR3 is TGTGCCAGCAGCGGGTGGTCAGGGAGGCAGACCCAGTACTTC. This codes for CASSGWSGRQTQYF.

This chain uses TRBV5-1 with TRBJ2-1; 9 bases map to TRBD1. The CDR3 length is 15 residues. V trimming: 0 bases; J trimming: 6 bases; junction bases outside the gene matches: 4. From germline, CDR1 is SGHRS and CDR2 YFSETQ. Here the CDR3 reads CASSLEDRGPNEQFF. CDR3 coding DNA: TGCGCCAGCAGCTTGGAGGACAGGGGTCCCAATGAGCAGTTCTTC.

The CDR3 nucleotides are TGTGCCAGCAGCCCCCTCCGGGGGAACACTGAAGCTTTCTTT. Its translation is CASSPLRGNTEAFF. V and J are TRBV7-9 and TRBJ1-1, with no clear D. V gave up 5 bases and J gave up 1 base, with 11 bases separating them. The V gene's germline CDR1 is SEHNR and CDR2 FQNEAQ (reference sequence). This CDR3 has 14 residues.

The V and J genes are TRBV7-2 and TRBJ2-2; D is uncertain. The CDR3 covers 16 residues. In germline, CDR1 is SGHTA, CDR2 FQGNSA. Trimming removed 6 bases from V and 2 bases from J, with 16 bases in between. CDR3: CASRNTKHSNTGELFF. The CDR3 nucleotides read TGTGCCAGCAGGAACACAAAACACAGCAACACCGGGGAGCTGTTTTTT.

V is TRBV9 and J is TRBJ2-3, with TRBD2 matching over 8 bases. J was trimmed by 6 bases and V by 4 bases; bases with no gene match: 16. The CDR3 covers 17 residues. Germline values: CDR1 SGDLS, CDR2 YYNGEE. CDR3 nucleotides: TGTGCCAGCAGCTATTCCGGGAGCGGGAGAGGCCGGGATACGCAGTATTTT. Protein product: CASSYSGSGRGRDTQYF.

As regards this clone: This specimen includes other DNA sequences encoding the same CDR3. V usage is TRBV7-2 and J usage is TRBJ2-1; 7 nucleotides line up with TRBD2. The junction had 5 bases not matched to a gene; V was cut back by 2 bases and J by 4 bases. The CDR3 sequence is 15 residues long. In germline, CDR1 is SGHTA, CDR2 FQGNSA. The CDR3 bases are TGTGCCAGCAGCTTATTGGCGGGAGATTACAATGAGCAGTTCTTC. Its translation: CASSLLAGDYNEQFF.

On this clone: This sample includes further DNA sequences coding for the same CDR3. The CDR3 bases are TGTGCCAGCAGTTCCTCCGGGACAGTTCCCTACGAGCAGTACTTC. This sequence encodes CASSSSGTVPYEQYF. The V and J genes are TRBV28 and TRBJ2-7; TRBD1 agrees at 7 bases. V was clipped by 4 bases and J by 2 bases; unmatched bases: 8. The germline gives CDR1 MDHEN, CDR2 SYDVKM. The CDR3 sequence is 15 residues long. Using reference TRBV28 and TRBJ2-7 for the parts outside the CDR3, the full variable domain is DVKVTQSSRYLVKRTGEKVFLECVQDMDHENMFWYRQDPGLGLRLIYFSYDVKMKEKGDIPEGYSVSREKKERFSLILESASTNQTSMYLCASSSSGTVPYEQYFGPGTRLTVT.

This chain joins TRBV5-1 and TRBJ2-1; TRBD2 matches 9 bases. Germline-derived CDR1 and CDR2 are SGHRS and YFSETQ. The V segment lost 1 base and the J segment 1 base; nucleotides outside the gene matches: 9. The CDR3 runs to 18 residues. The chain's CDR3 is CASSLTAGGRGSYNEQFF. CDR3 bases: TGCGCCAGCAGCTTGACCGCGGGAGGGCGGGGGTCCTACAATGAGCAGTTCTTC.

This clone appeared a single time. The chain carries TRBV2 and TRBJ1-2; D unclear. CDR1 and CDR2 (germline): SNHLY, FYNNEI. The CDR3 is made up of 13 amino acids. Trimming removed 7 bases from V and 1 base from J, with 10 bases in between. CDR3 protein: CASKPGINYGYTF. The CDR3 region has the DNA TGTGCCAGCAAACCGGGCATTAACTATGGCTACACCTTC.

V and J are TRBV7-7 and TRBJ2-1; TRBD1 matches 10 bases. Germline V CDR1 and CDR2: SSHAT, FNYEAQ (reference sequence). The CDR3 length is 16 residues. Germline trimming cut 5 bases from V and 8 bases from J; bases unmatched to any gene: 12. CDR3 sequence: CASSPTVGTGVDEQFF. CDR3 DNA sequence: TGTGCCAGCAGCCCGACGGTAGGGACAGGGGTCGATGAGCAGTTCTTC.

The CDR3 bases are TGTGCCTCGAGACAGGGTAGAAACTATGGCTACACCTTC. Translation gives CASRQGRNYGYTF. This rearrangement joins TRBV30 to TRBJ1-2; 7 positions agree with TRBD1. Germline lookup yields CDR1 GTSNPN and CDR2 SVGIG (reference sequence). The CDR3 runs to 13 residues. V was clipped by 7 bases and J by 2 bases; unmatched bases: 7.

This sequence joins TRBV19 and TRBJ1-1; possible D gene TRBD1, 5 bases. The CDR3 has 15 amino acids. CDR1 and CDR2 from the germline V gene are LNHDA and SQIVND (reference sequence). The V end lost 3 bases, the J end lost 1 base, and 12 bases lay between the germline ends. CDR3 in DNA: TGTGCCAGTAGTATGCCGGGACTCCAGAACACTGAAGCTTTCTTT. This gives the protein CASSMPGLQNTEAFF.

The chain combines TRBV7-6 with TRBJ2-7; a weak D match, TRBD1 (8 bases). Trimming cost V 5 bases and J 4 bases, with 15 bases left between them. CDR3 size: 14 residues. Looked up from germline, CDR1 is SGHVS and CDR2 is FNYEAQ. CDR3 sequence (DNA): TGTGCCAGCAGCGAAACAGGGGGGGGGTACGAGCAGTACTTC. Amino acids: CASSETGGGYEQYF.

This chain uses TRBV5-1 with TRBJ1-1; D not resolved. The germline V and J ends were trimmed by 3 bases and 1 base, with 13 bases remaining between them. The CDR3 consists of 15 residues. The germline gives CDR1 SGHRS, CDR2 YFSETQ. The CDR3 nucleotides are TGCGCCAGCAGCTCCCTAACACTTACGAACACTGAAGCTTTCTTT. As protein: CASSSLTLTNTEAFF.

About this clone: Distinct nucleotide sequences in the sample also encode this CDR3. V usage is TRBV2 and J usage is TRBJ1-5, with TRBD1 matching 7 bases. Trimming took 4 bases from V and 6 from J; bases not matched to a gene: 6. Germline V gene data show CDR1 as SNHLY and CDR2 as FYNNEI. CDR3 length: 14 residues. This chain's CDR3 is CASSGRGLGQPQHF. In DNA form, the CDR3 reads TGTGCCAGCAGTGGGAGGGGGCTGGGTCAGCCCCAGCATTTT.

The J gene is TRBJ1-3, the V gene TRBV6-6, with TRBD1 identical over 7 bases. The V gene's germline CDR1 is MNHNY and CDR2 SVGAGI (reference sequence). This CDR3 is 13 amino acids long. J lost 1 base, V lost 9 bases, and 3 bases had no gene match. CDR3 DNA sequence: TGTGCCAGTACGACAGGGTCTGGAAACACCATATATTTT. It encodes CASTTGSGNTIYF.

The V gene is TRBV28, the J gene TRBJ2-4, with D possibly being TRBD1 (6 bases). The germline CDR1 and CDR2 sequences are MDHEN and SYDVKM. V dropped 6 bases and J dropped 6 bases, with 12 bases sitting between them. The CDR3 sequence is 13 residues long. The CDR3 reads CASSPGHSNIQYF. As DNA, the CDR3 is TGTGCCAGCAGCCCGGGACATTCAAACATTCAGTACTTC.

The CDR3 region is CASSIPLGQLMGYTF. CDR3 sequence (DNA): TGTGCCAGCAGCATTCCATTGGGACAGTTAATGGGCTACACCTTC. This chain links TRBV28 with TRBJ1-2; 7 bases agree with TRBD1. The germline V gene encodes CDR1 MDHEN and CDR2 SYDVKM. The CDR3 is 15 amino acids. V lost 6 bases to trimming and J lost 8 bases; unmatched junction nucleotides: 15.

The chain joins TRBV6-6 to TRBJ1-3; 10 bases match TRBD1. V was pared by 6 bases and J by 2 bases, with 4 bases of the junction left unmatched. CDR1 MNHNY and CDR2 SVGAGI come from the germline V gene (reference sequence). CDR3 size: 15 residues. In DNA form, the CDR3 reads TGTGCCAGCAGCTGGGGACAGGGGACTGGAAACACCATATATTTT. Its translation: CASSWGQGTGNTIYF.

The chain links TRBV15 to TRBJ2-1; 7 nucleotides align to TRBD1. Trimming took 2 bases from V and 2 from J; bases not matched to a gene: 3. CDR3 length: 15 amino acids. Germline assignment: CDR1 LNHNV and CDR2 YYDKDF (reference sequence). CDR3 loop: CATSRIGQAYNEQFF. CDR3 DNA: TGTGCCACCAGCAGAATCGGACAGGCCTACAATGAGCAGTTCTTC.

The V and J genes are TRBV28 and TRBJ2-7; a weak D match, TRBD2 (5 bases). Deletions cut 6 bases from V and 1 base from J, with 19 bases between. The CDR3 totals 16 residues. Looked up from germline, CDR1 is MDHEN and CDR2 is SYDVKM. The CDR3 coding sequence is TGTGCCAGCAGACCTCAAACGATAGCGACATCCTACGAGCAGTACTTC. Translation gives CASRPQTIATSYEQYF.

The rearrangement uses TRBV5-4 and TRBJ2-1, with TRBD1 identical over 9 bases. With V trimmed by 5 bases and J by 5 bases, 11 bases remained unmatched. From germline, CDR1 is SGHNT and CDR2 YYREEE (reference sequence). This CDR3 spans 16 amino acids. Written as DNA, the CDR3 is TGTGCCAGCAGGCCCCCGGAGGGACAGGGAAACAATGAGCAGTTCTTC. Amino acid sequence: CASRPPEGQGNNEQFF.

This chain uses TRBV2 with TRBJ2-3, with TRBD1 identical over 9 bases. Trimming took 7 bases from V and 5 from J; bases not matched to a gene: 13. The CDR3 has 16 amino acids. CDR1 and CDR2 (germline): SNHLY, FYNNEI. The CDR3 loop reads CASTELQGALGDTQYF. The DNA for the CDR3 is TGTGCCAGCACCGAATTACAGGGGGCGCTTGGAGATACGCAGTATTTT.

The chain is built from TRBV4-1 and TRBJ1-2; 9 bases are shared with TRBD1. This CDR3 region has 14 residues. Trimming cost V 5 bases and J 6 bases; bases outside gene matches: 7. The germline gives CDR1 MGHRA, CDR2 YSYEKL. CDR3 in DNA: TGCGCCAGCAGCTCGCCGGGACAGGGTGATGGCTACACCTTC. Protein product: CASSSPGQGDGYTF.

The table lists this clone with many counts. The chain is built from TRBV2 and TRBJ2-7; the match to TRBD1 covers 7 bases. Germline-derived CDR1 and CDR2 are SNHLY and FYNNEI. V gave up 5 bases and J gave up 3 bases; unmatched junction bases: 7. This CDR3 region has 14 residues. CDR3 loop: CASSPDPGGYEQYF. The CDR3 nucleotides are TGTGCCAGCAGTCCCGACCCAGGGGGCTACGAGCAGTACTTC.

The rearrangement uses TRBV28 and TRBJ2-5, with D perhaps given as TRBD1 or TRBD2 (5 bases each). Trimming took off 5 bases at V and 5 bases at J, with 18 bases between the two ends. The germline V gene has CDR1 MDHEN and CDR2 SYDVKM. CDR3 length: 15 amino acids. As DNA, the CDR3 is TGTGCCAGCAGTGTCCCCGGGACCCCCAGGGAGACCCAGTACTTC. Amino acid sequence: CASSVPGTPRETQYF.

This clone was detected only a few times. V gene TRBV19 combines with J gene TRBJ2-7; D is unclear. Germline V gene sequence: CDR1 LNHDA, CDR2 SQIVND (reference sequence). V lost 0 bases to trimming and J lost 3 bases, with 9 bases between them. There are 14 residues in the CDR3. The CDR3 sequence: CASSIDLMDYEQYF. CDR3 nucleotides: TGTGCCAGTAGTATAGATCTTATGGACTACGAGCAGTACTTC.